This T cell receptor beta chain comes out of a study of T cell changes during pregnancy in multiple sclerosis. Generated by immunoSEQ multiplex PCR, the TCRdb table keeps only in-frame clones and is missing some. The sample consists of some 120,000 clones, approximately 93% of them appearing once. The CDR3 covers 16 residues. The V gene's germline CDR1 is MDHEN and CDR2 SYDVKM. Trimming took off 3 bases at V and 4 bases at J, with 17 bases between the two ends. V gene TRBV28 combines with J gene TRBJ2-3, with TRBD1 as a possible D gene (6 bases). This material consisted of peripheral blood, taken before pregnancy. The TCR originated in a female donor with multiple sclerosis, enrolled in a pregnancy study. The CDR3 DNA sequence: TGTGCCAGCAGTTTCTCACAAGGGGGTCCGGCAGATACGCAGTATTTT. Protein product: CASSFSQGGPADTQYF.